Below, 26 T cell receptor beta chains from the same sample are listed, as sequenced in a study of cytomegalovirus exposure and HLA in healthy donors. With 60 Vbeta and 13 Jbeta primers, the PCR was carried out. Produced via immunoSEQ multiplex PCR; TCRdb's table is partial and in-frame only. Here the sample spans about 140,000 clones, roughly three quarters being singletons. What was sequenced was PBMCs. The source is a young man in good health and CMV-seronegative.

This clone was recorded only once. An end of the junction differs from the germline gene, which may be a read error. The J gene is TRBJ2-1, the V gene TRBV27; 10 bases line up with TRBD2. CDR3 size: 15 residues. Germline-derived CDR1 and CDR2 are MNHEY and SMNVEV (reference sequence). The CDR3 region is CASSFGTSAYNEQFF. The DNA of the CDR3 is TGTGCCAGTAGTTTCGGGACTAGCGCGTACAATGAGCAGTTCTTC.

V is TRBV6-1 and J is TRBJ2-6; D might be TRBD1 (5 bases). Between the trimmed V and J ends, which lost 1 base and 4 bases, there was a span of 5 bases. This CDR3 spans 14 amino acids. The germline V gene encodes CDR1 MNHNS and CDR2 SASEGT. The CDR3 sequence is CASSEEGGANVLTF. The CDR3 DNA sequence: TGTGCCAGCAGTGAAGAGGGGGGGGCCAACGTCCTGACTTTC.

The table lists this clone with a few counts. The chain carries TRBV10-3 and TRBJ2-2, with 9 bases lining up with TRBD2. Germline assignment: CDR1 ENHRY and CDR2 SYGVKD. Trimming at V came to 4 bases and at J to 7 bases, leaving 7 bases not matched to a gene. The CDR3 contains 15 residues. CDR3 residues: CAISVAGGPGGELFF. Here the CDR3 DNA reads TGTGCCATCAGTGTGGCGGGAGGGCCGGGCGGGGAGCTGTTTTTT.

The chain carries TRBV6-5 and TRBJ1-4, with a tentative D call TRBD1 (6 bases). V gave up 0 bases and J gave up 3 bases, with 8 bases separating them. Germline assignment: CDR1 MNHEY and CDR2 SVGAGI. CDR3 length equals 15 residues. The DNA of the CDR3 is TGTGCCAGCAGTTACTCGAGACAGGCTAATGAAAAACTGTTTTTT. Protein sequence: CASSYSRQANEKLFF.

This clone was observed a single time. The chain carries TRBV28 and TRBJ2-3; TRBD1 agrees at 8 bases. V was clipped by 8 bases and J by 8 bases; unmatched bases: 15. The CDR3 loop spans 15 amino acids. Germline V gives CDR1 MDHEN, CDR2 SYDVKM. The CDR3 nucleotides are TGTGCCAGCCAATCGCTGGCAGGGGGCATCGTTACGCAGTATTTT. Translated: CASQSLAGGIVTQYF.

This chain uses TRBV9 with TRBJ2-1, with a tentative D call TRBD2 (5 bases). The CDR3 contains 15 residues. Germline V gives CDR1 SGDLS, CDR2 YYNGEE. V lost 4 bases and J lost 4, with 15 bases in between. The DNA of the CDR3 is TGTGCCAGCAGCCCCCCGGGGAGTGATTACAATGAGCAGTTCTTC. Its translation is CASSPPGSDYNEQFF.

The J gene is TRBJ1-2, the V gene TRBV28; D is perhaps TRBD1 (6 bases). The CDR3 sequence is 12 residues long. V was cut by 6 bases and J by 7 bases, with 12 bases left in between. CDR1 and CDR2 (germline): MDHEN, SYDVKM. CDR3 sequence reads: CASRGYRVGYTF. CDR3 DNA sequence: TGTGCCAGCAGGGGATACAGGGTTGGCTACACCTTC.

The chain employs TRBV19 and TRBJ2-1, with TRBD2 matching over 10 bases. Germline trimming cut 5 bases from V and 10 bases from J; bases unmatched to any gene: 5. Germline CDR1 and CDR2: LNHDA and SQIVND (reference sequence). CDR3 length: 13 residues. DNA for the CDR3: TGTGCCAGTAGTGTAGCGGGAGGAGGCGAGCAGTTCTTC. Its translation is CASSVAGGGEQFF. Together with reference TRBV19 and TRBJ2-1, the CDR3 gives the full variable domain: DGGITQSPKYLFRKEGQNVTLSCEQNLNHDAMYWYRQDPGQGLRLIYYSQIVNDFQKGDIAEGYSVSREKKESFPLTVTSAQKNPTAFYLCASSVAGGGEQFFGPGTRLTVL.

The chain is built from TRBV19 and TRBJ2-1; 10 bases fit TRBD1. The trim removed 9 bases at V and 6 bases at J, leaving 8 bases unmatched. The CDR3 runs 14 residues. CDR1 and CDR2 (germline): LNHDA, SQIVND (reference sequence). The CDR3 DNA follows: TGTGCCAGCTCTCCCGGGACAGGGGTCAATGAGCAGTTCTTC. Protein: CASSPGTGVNEQFF.

The sample holds one count of this clone. This chain uses TRBV5-8 with TRBJ1-2; D not resolved. The CDR3 covers 15 residues. V was trimmed by 0 bases and J by 2 bases, leaving 11 bases between them. Looked up from germline, CDR1 is SGHTS and CDR2 is YDEGEE. This CDR3 is CASSLGGSQNYGYTF. CDR3 in DNA: TGTGCCAGCAGCTTGGGCGGCAGCCAGAACTATGGCTACACCTTC.

About this clone: The junction does not match germline at one end; this may be a read error. J is TRBJ1-5 and V is TRBV2; 8 nucleotides align to TRBD1. Germline V CDR1 and CDR2: SNHLY, FYNNEI. The CDR3 loop spans 18 amino acids. The CDR3 sequence is CAGSKRAGGGDSNQPQHF. In DNA, the CDR3 is TGTGCCGGCAGCAAGCGGGCAGGGGGCGGGGATAGCAATCAGCCCCAGCATTTT.

This chain links TRBV7-3 with TRBJ2-1; 8 bases line up with TRBD2. Germline V gene data show CDR1 as SGHTA and CDR2 as FQGTGA. Unmatched junction bases numbered 8, after V lost 3 bases and J lost 7 bases. The CDR3 is 15 residues long. The CDR3 spells CASSFSGLAENEQFF. The DNA of the CDR3 is TGTGCCAGCAGCTTTTCCGGACTAGCAGAAAATGAGCAGTTCTTC.

The rearrangement uses TRBV5-4 and TRBJ1-1; 8 nucleotides align to TRBD1. After removal of 4 bases from V and 4 bases from J, the junction contained 6 bases not matched to a gene. This CDR3 comprises 14 residues. The germline V gene has CDR1 SGHNT and CDR2 YYREEE (reference sequence). The CDR3 region is CASSQTGGGTEAFF. CDR3 nucleotide sequence: TGTGCCAGCAGCCAAACAGGGGGTGGCACTGAAGCTTTCTTT.

The V gene is TRBV7-9, the J gene TRBJ2-6; 12 bases agree with TRBD2. Germline lookup yields CDR1 SEHNR and CDR2 FQNEAQ (reference sequence). The V gene end was trimmed by 1 base and the J gene end by 5 bases; junction bases not matched to a gene: 6. This CDR3 region has 18 residues. The CDR3 region is CASSLETSGSFWANVLTF. In nucleotides, the CDR3 is TGTGCCAGCAGCTTAGAGACTAGCGGGAGTTTTTGGGCCAACGTCCTGACTTTC.

The V gene is TRBV14, the J gene TRBJ2-5; D not certain. The germline gives CDR1 SGHDN, CDR2 FVKESK. The CDR3 covers 13 residues. V gave up 4 bases and J gave up 2 bases, with 8 bases separating them. CDR3 DNA: TGTGCCAGCAGCCCGCGGATGCAAGAGACCCAGTACTTC. The encoded protein is CASSPRMQETQYF. Looking up the rest from reference TRBV14 and TRBJ2-5 gives the full variable domain: EAGVTQFPSHSVIEKGQTVTLRCDPISGHDNLYWYRRVMGKEIKFLLHFVKESKQDESGMPNNRFLAERTGGTYSTLKVQPAELEDSGVYFCASSPRMQETQYFGPGTRLLVL.

The chain links TRBV9 to TRBJ2-3; D remains ambiguous. Germline values: CDR1 SGDLS, CDR2 YYNGEE. The CDR3 contains 15 residues. With 1 base removed from V and 0 bases from J, the gap between germline ends came to 9 bases. CDR3 DNA sequence: TGTGCCAGCAGCGTACGAGCGTTTAGCACAGATACGCAGTATTTT. As protein: CASSVRAFSTDTQYF.

CDR3 region: CASSLNRGRDEQYF. In DNA, the CDR3 is TGTGCCAGCAGTTTAAACAGGGGGCGGGACGAGCAGTACTTC. This chain connects TRBV27 to TRBJ2-7; 9 bases are shared with TRBD1. Per germline, CDR1 MNHEY and CDR2 SMNVEV (reference sequence). There are 14 residues in the CDR3. J was trimmed by 5 bases and V by 2 bases; bases with no gene match: 4.

The chain recombines TRBV4-1 with TRBJ2-5, with 7 nucleotides matching TRBD2. Losses at the gene ends were 0 bases for V and 3 bases for J; bases not matched to a gene: 7. The CDR3 length is 16 residues. Germline CDR1 MGHRA, CDR2 YSYEKL. The CDR3, as DNA: TGCGCCAGCAGCCAAGAGGGGGGGATAGCGGAAGAGACCCAGTACTTC. This gives the protein CASSQEGGIAEETQYF.

The rearrangement uses TRBV18 and TRBJ2-3; TRBD2 is a possible D gene (6 bases). Germline V gives CDR1 KGHSH, CDR2 LQKENI. The CDR3 extends over 15 amino acids. Trimming cost V 0 bases and J 6 bases, with 13 bases left between them. The CDR3 bases are TGTGCCAGCTCACCACCTAGCGGAGCTTCGGATACGCAGTATTTT. Its translation: CASSPPSGASDTQYF.

The chain has TRBV6-6 and TRBJ1-1, with 9 bases identical to TRBD1. The germline V gene encodes CDR1 MNHNY and CDR2 SVGAGI (reference sequence). The CDR3 spans 16 residues. Germline trimming cut 2 bases from V and 5 bases from J; bases unmatched to any gene: 9. The CDR3 DNA follows: TGTGCCAGCAGTTACGGGACAGGGATGTTAGGAACTGAAGCTTTCTTT. Its translation is CASSYGTGMLGTEAFF.

The sample holds a few counts of this clone. This chain uses TRBV27 with TRBJ1-1; D possibly corresponds to TRBD1 (6 bases). The V gene's germline CDR1 is MNHEY and CDR2 SMNVEV (reference sequence). V was trimmed by 2 bases and J by 4 bases, leaving 14 bases between them. The CDR3 totals 15 residues. DNA for the CDR3: TGTGCCAGCAGTTTAAGCGGGGGCGCGGGCACTGAAGCTTTCTTT. Amino acid sequence: CASSLSGGAGTEAFF.

The J gene is TRBJ1-2, the V gene TRBV27; D gene uncertain. The CDR3 loop spans 12 amino acids. V shed 5 bases and J shed 4 bases, with 8 bases lying between them. CDR1 and CDR2 (germline): MNHEY, SMNVEV (reference sequence). The CDR3 loop is CASSGPPYGYTF. The CDR3 coding sequence is TGTGCCAGCAGTGGGCCGCCCTATGGCTACACCTTC.

This rearrangement joins TRBV28 to TRBJ1-5; the D gene is possibly TRBD1 (6 bases). The CDR3 is 14 residues long. Trimming stripped 7 bases from V and 9 bases from J, with 19 bases between. Per the germline V gene, CDR1 is MDHEN and CDR2 is SYDVKM. The CDR3 DNA is TGTGCCAGCATTTCCGGGACACCCCTTGTGCCCCAGCATTTT. Translated: CASISGTPLVPQHF.

V and J are TRBV5-4 and TRBJ2-3; 14 bases are a match to TRBD2. With 4 bases clipped from V and 4 bases from J, the junction kept 5 bases outside the gene matches. Per germline, CDR1 SGHNT and CDR2 YYREEE (reference sequence). The CDR3 sequence is 16 residues long. For the CDR3, the DNA is TGTGCCAGCAGCCTAGGACTAGCGGGAGGCGCAGATACGCAGTATTTT. Amino acid sequence: CASSLGLAGGADTQYF. Using reference TRBV5-4 and TRBJ2-3 for the parts outside the CDR3, the full variable domain is ETGVTQSPTHLIKTRGQQVTLRCSSQSGHNTVSWYQQALGQGPQFIFQYYREEENGRGNFPPRFSGLQFPNYSSELNVNALELDDSALYLCASSLGLAGGADTQYFGPGTRLTVL.

The CDR3 DNA reads TGCGCCAGCAGCTTGAGACAGGGGGGCGAGCAGTACTTC. Its protein is CASSLRQGGEQYF. The chain joins TRBV5-1 to TRBJ2-7; 9 bases are a match to TRBD1. V was clipped by 1 base and J by 6 bases; unmatched bases: 2. CDR3 size: 13 residues. Germline CDR1 SGHRS, CDR2 YFSETQ.

The V gene is TRBV12-1, the J gene TRBJ2-6; TRBD2 is the table's D call, not checked against the DNA. TRBV12-1 constitutes a pseudogene. This CDR3 region has 18 residues. DNA for the CDR3: TGTGCCAGCAGCGCCGGGGGGGGGCTAATCTCTGGGGCCAACGTCCTGACTTTC. Protein: CASSAGGGLISGANVLTF.